A single sample is the source of the 32 T cell receptor beta chains below, sequenced in a study of T cells in Graves' hyperthyroidism and ophthalmopathy. What was amplified from RNA transcripts were TCR beta CDR3 regions. The TCR CDR3 first-round RT-PCR relied on the HTBI primer set. Each CDR3 protein gets one entry after TCRdb re-called the multiplex PCR reads with MiXCR. The sample has roughly 750,000 distinct CDR3 sequences, 15% to 20% seen once. Sequenced: blood. These receptors all come from a man between 18 and 35 years old with Graves' hyperthyroidism.

Concerning this clonotype: Its ends do not fully match the called genes, so a read error is possible. The rearrangement uses TRBV10-3 and TRBJ2-7; D is unclear. The CDR3 is 13 amino acids. Per germline, CDR1 ENHRY and CDR2 SYGVKD. DNA of the CDR3: TGTGCCATCAGTGAGACTCATACCTACGGGCAGTACTTC. This gives the protein CAISETHTYGQYF.

This clonotype was counted ten times or more. The chain recombines TRBV28 with TRBJ1-5, with D unclear. The V gene lost 2 bases and the J gene lost 4 bases, with 15 bases spanning the gap. The CDR3 runs to 16 residues. Germline loops: CDR1 MDHEN, CDR2 SYDVKM. The CDR3 DNA sequence: TGTGCCAGCAGTTTACCGACGGGGTTGGGGAATCAGCCCCAGCATTTT. Translation gives CASSLPTGLGNQPQHF.

This clonotype was counted only a few times. The chain has TRBV10-3 and TRBJ1-3; no clear D. The germline gives CDR1 ENHRY, CDR2 SYGVKD. Trimming removed 10 bases at V and 4 bases at J, with 17 bases between. CDR3 size: 14 residues. The CDR3 spells CATEETIQGNTIYF. The CDR3 coding sequence is TGTGCCACCGAGGAGACGATTCAAGGAAACACCATATATTTT.

This clonotype was counted at least ten times. V usage is TRBV6-1 and J usage is TRBJ1-2; no reliable D call. The V end lost 2 bases, the J end lost 3 bases, and 7 bases lay between the germline ends. Germline values: CDR1 MNHNS, CDR2 SASEGT. The length of the CDR3 is 13 residues. CDR3 protein: CASSERGYYGYTF. CDR3 in DNA: TGTGCCAGCAGTGAACGGGGTTACTATGGCTACACCTTC.

This clonotype was found many times. The chain is built from TRBV28 and TRBJ2-5; 7 nucleotides match TRBD1. After removal of 3 bases from V and 2 bases from J, the junction contained 12 bases not matched to a gene. The CDR3 sequence is 17 residues long. Germline V lookup: CDR1 MDHEN, CDR2 SYDVKM. In nucleotides, the CDR3 is TGTGCCAGCAGTTTGTTAGGGGGCGATACGTTACAAGAGACCCAGTACTTC. This translates into CASSLLGGDTLQETQYF.

J is TRBJ2-5 and V is TRBV20-1, with D maybe TRBD2 (6 bases). V lost 0 bases and J lost 1, with 12 bases in between. CDR1 and CDR2 from the germline V gene are DFQATT and SNEGSKA (reference sequence). The CDR3 loop spans 15 amino acids. The CDR3 DNA reads as TGCAGTGCTAGAGATCTAGGGAGGATCCAAGAGACCCAGTACTTC. As protein: CSARDLGRIQETQYF.

This clonotype was detected many times. J is TRBJ2-1 and V is TRBV5-1; the match to TRBD1 covers 9 bases. V was clipped by 4 bases and J by 5 bases; unmatched bases: 7. The CDR3 sequence is 15 residues long. Per the germline V gene, CDR1 is SGHRS and CDR2 is YFSETQ. The CDR3 bases are TGCGCCAGCAGCCTGGGGGACAGGGCCAACAATGAGCAGTTCTTC. Protein sequence: CASSLGDRANNEQFF.

The CDR3 nucleotides are TGTGCCTGGAGTCTGACTCGACAGGGAGAGACCCAGTACTTC. Translating gives CAWSLTRQGETQYF. The rearrangement joins TRBV30 to TRBJ2-5; 7 bases line up with TRBD1. CDR1 and CDR2 from the germline V gene are GTSNPN and SVGIG (reference sequence). V lost 2 bases to trimming and J lost 4 bases; unmatched junction nucleotides: 7. This CDR3 has 14 residues. The variable domain in full, completed from reference TRBV30 and TRBJ2-5, reads SQTIHQWPATLVQPVGSPLSLECTVEGTSNPNLYWYRQAAGRGLQLLFYSVGIGQISSEVPQNLSASRPQDRQFILSSKKLLLSDSGFYLCAWSLTRQGETQYFGPGTRLLVL.

Only a few counts were recorded for this clonotype. The chain has TRBV9 and TRBJ2-1, with D unresolved. The CDR3 is 10 residues long. CDR1 is SGDLS, CDR2 YYNGEE, per germline. V was clipped by 3 bases and J by 8 bases, with 3 bases between them. CDR3 amino acids: CASSGHEQFF. Here the CDR3 DNA reads TGTGCCAGCAGCGGTCATGAGCAGTTCTTC.

This clonotype appeared a few times. The gene calls are TRBV6-1 and TRBJ1-2; 7 bases align to TRBD1. The CDR3 covers 13 residues. Germline V lookup: CDR1 MNHNS, CDR2 SASEGT. Trimming removed 6 bases from V and 8 bases from J; junction bases left unmatched: 9. CDR3 bases: TGTGCCAGCAGCAATCAGGGGGTAGGAGGCTACACCTTC. This translates into CASSNQGVGGYTF.

This clonotype has a count of ten or more. This chain connects TRBV28 to TRBJ2-3, with a tentative D call TRBD2 (6 bases). From germline, CDR1 is MDHEN and CDR2 SYDVKM. This CDR3 comprises 18 residues. The V end lost 5 bases, the J end lost 3 bases, and 24 bases lay between the germline ends. This CDR3 reads CASSRAWGEEEGTDTQYF. CDR3 nucleotide sequence: TGTGCCAGCAGTCGCGCATGGGGGGAGGAGGAAGGGACAGATACGCAGTATTTT.

Only a few counts were recorded for this clonotype. The chain links TRBV6-1 to TRBJ1-2; D might be TRBD1 (6 bases). CDR3 length: 11 amino acids. The V end was cut by 8 bases, the J end by 9 bases, with 13 bases between. Per germline, CDR1 MNHNS and CDR2 SASEGT. The CDR3, as DNA: TGTGCCAGCGGATCAGGGGTCAGCTACACCTTC. It codes for CASGSGVSYTF.

The table lists this clonotype with many counts. The chain joins TRBV2 to TRBJ2-7; D not certain. The germline V gene has CDR1 SNHLY and CDR2 FYNNEI. The CDR3 totals 11 residues. V gave up 3 bases and J gave up 7 bases, with 7 bases separating them. The CDR3 protein is CASSELLEQYF. CDR3 nucleotides: TGTGCCAGCAGTGAGTTGCTGGAGCAGTACTTC. The variable domain in full, completed from reference TRBV2 and TRBJ2-7, reads EPEVTQTPSHQVTQMGQEVILRCVPISNHLYFYWYRQILGQKVEFLVSFYNNEISEKSEIFDDQFSVERPDGSNFTLKIRSTKLEDSAMYFCASSELLEQYFGPGTRLTVT.

The chain couples TRBV29-1 to TRBJ2-2; a possible D gene is TRBD1 (6 bases). The CDR3 sequence is 16 residues long. Germline assignment: CDR1 SQVTM and CDR2 ANQGSEA. Trimming left V 6 bases short and J 1 base short, with 18 bases between. CDR3 DNA sequence: TGCAGCGTCCTGTACCCTACAGGGAGGAACACCGGGGAGCTGTTTTTT. Its protein product is CSVLYPTGRNTGELFF.

This chain uses TRBV28 with TRBJ1-2, with a weak D call TRBD1 (5 bases). Trimming left V 3 bases short and J 4 bases short, with 9 bases between. Germline assignment: CDR1 MDHEN and CDR2 SYDVKM. This CDR3 is built from 13 residues. CDR3 DNA sequence: TGTGCCAGCAGTTTTGGGGCTCTCTATGGCTACACCTTC. This codes for CASSFGALYGYTF.

This clonotype was observed a few times. The CDR3 loop is CASSYGPTYTDPGANVLTF. The CDR3 nucleotides are TGTGCCAGCAGTTACGGCCCTACGTACACTGACCCTGGGGCCAACGTCCTGACTTTC. The chain employs TRBV6-6 and TRBJ2-6; D gene ambiguous. Trimming removed 2 bases from V and 2 bases from J, with 19 bases in between. The CDR3 runs to 19 residues. Germline V gives CDR1 MNHNY, CDR2 SVGAGI (reference sequence).

This clonotype has a count of ten or more. The J gene is TRBJ2-3, the V gene TRBV18; D unclear. This CDR3 region has 15 residues. Germline CDR1 and CDR2: KGHSH and LQKENI. With 3 bases removed from V and 0 bases from J, the gap between germline ends came to 10 bases. CDR3 in amino acids: CASSPISGSTDTQYF. CDR3 DNA sequence: TGTGCCAGCTCACCCATCAGTGGTAGCACAGATACGCAGTATTTT.

This clonotype was counted between two and nine times. The rearrangement joins TRBV30 to TRBJ2-1; 10 nucleotides line up with TRBD2. This CDR3 has 17 amino acids. The junction had 13 bases not matched to a gene; V was cut back by 0 bases and J by 8 bases. Germline CDR1 reads GTSNPN; CDR2 reads SVGIG (reference sequence). DNA for the CDR3: TGTGCCTGGAGTGTTCCGGGACTAGCGACAGAGGCGGATGAGCAGTTCTTC. It translates to CAWSVPGLATEADEQFF.

This clonotype was recorded a few times. The chain uses TRBV5-1 and TRBJ2-7; 7 bases line up with TRBD1. This CDR3 is 15 amino acids long. V gave up 0 bases and J gave up 7 bases; unmatched junction bases: 10. Germline V gene lookup returns CDR1 SGHRS and CDR2 YFSETQ. The CDR3 sequence: CASSLDQALDREQYF. DNA of the CDR3: TGCGCCAGCAGCTTGGACCAAGCCCTGGACAGGGAGCAGTACTTC.

A few counts support this clonotype. This chain connects TRBV2 to TRBJ2-3; D remains unclear. Germline V gene lookup returns CDR1 SNHLY and CDR2 FYNNEI. The CDR3 runs to 13 residues. V shed 2 bases and J shed 9 bases, with 12 bases lying between them. The CDR3 region is CASSESTGQTQYF. The CDR3 DNA reads as TGTGCCAGCAGTGAATCCACCGGCCAGACGCAGTATTTT. The full variable domain, rest sourced from reference TRBV2 and TRBJ2-3, is EPEVTQTPSHQVTQMGQEVILRCVPISNHLYFYWYRQILGQKVEFLVSFYNNEISEKSEIFDDQFSVERPDGSNFTLKIRSTKLEDSAMYFCASSESTGQTQYFGPGTRLTVL.

Ten or more counts support this clonotype. The chain is built from TRBV2 and TRBJ2-2; D may be TRBD1 (6 bases). Trimming stripped 7 bases from V and 6 bases from J, with 6 bases between. Germline values: CDR1 SNHLY, CDR2 FYNNEI. The CDR3 loop spans 11 amino acids. The CDR3 DNA is TGTGCCAGCACAGGGGCCGGGGAGCTGTTTTTT. Translating it yields CASTGAGELFF.

This clonotype appeared many times. The chain couples TRBV12-3 or TRBV12-4 to TRBJ2-1; 12 bases match TRBD1. The CDR3 is 15 amino acids. V lost 5 bases to trimming and J lost 6 bases; unmatched junction nucleotides: 5. The CDR3 DNA sequence: TGTGCCAGCAGTCTCGGGACAGGGGGCATCAATGAGCAGTTCTTC. Its translation: CASSLGTGGINEQFF.

This sequence joins TRBV29-1 and TRBJ2-1; D remains ambiguous. The germline V gene has CDR1 SQVTM and CDR2 ANQGSEA. Trimming pared 7 bases from V and 6 bases from J, leaving 7 bases between. The CDR3 is made up of 10 amino acids. The CDR3, as DNA: TGCAGCGCGTGGTTCAATGAGCAGTTCTTC. The encoded protein is CSAWFNEQFF.

This clonotype has a count of ten or more. V and J are TRBV28 and TRBJ2-7; 12 positions match TRBD2. Per germline, CDR1 MDHEN and CDR2 SYDVKM. Trimming at V came to 4 bases and at J to 5 bases, leaving 3 bases not matched to a gene. This CDR3 contains 14 residues. CDR3 loop: CASSSSGRAHEQYF. Written as DNA, the CDR3 is TGTGCCAGCAGTTCTAGCGGGAGGGCGCACGAGCAGTACTTC.

This chain uses TRBV5-4 with TRBJ2-7; the match to TRBD2 covers 12 bases. The CDR3 is 15 amino acids. Trimming took 0 bases from V and 6 from J; bases not matched to a gene: 4. From germline, CDR1 is SGHNT and CDR2 YYREEE (reference sequence). The CDR3, as DNA: TGTGCCAGCAGCTTGGGACTAGCGGGAGTTTTCGAGCAGTACTTC. Translating gives CASSLGLAGVFEQYF.

The chain employs TRBV24-1 and TRBJ2-3, with 14 bases identical to TRBD2. V shed 5 bases and J 8 bases; nucleotides not matched to a gene: 8. From germline, CDR1 is KGHDR and CDR2 SFDVKD. This CDR3 is built from 16 residues. CDR3 in DNA: TGTGCCACCAGTGGTGGAGGGACTAGCGGGAGTGGTACGCAGTATTTT. As protein: CATSGGGTSGSGTQYF.

This clonotype has a count of ten or more. The chain uses TRBV2 and TRBJ2-2, with TRBD2 identical over 7 bases. V lost 2 bases, J lost 7 bases, and 10 bases stayed unmatched. The CDR3 runs to 16 residues. Germline-derived CDR1 and CDR2 are SNHLY and FYNNEI. The DNA for the CDR3 is TGTGCCAGCAGTGAATATGGCGGGAGTCGTGGCGGGGAGCTGTTTTTT. It is translated as CASSEYGGSRGGELFF.

This clonotype was seen repeatedly, ten times or more. The chain has TRBV27 and TRBJ1-2, with D perhaps matching TRBD1 (5 bases). The V end lost 1 base, the J end lost 3 bases, and 9 bases lay between the germline ends. The germline CDR1 and CDR2 sequences are MNHEY and SMNVEV (reference sequence). This CDR3 has 14 amino acids. In nucleotides, the CDR3 is TGTGCCAGCAGTTTATTGACAGACTACTATGGCTACACCTTC. Protein sequence: CASSLLTDYYGYTF.

The chain combines TRBV11-2 with TRBJ2-1; D not certain. The germline V and J ends were trimmed by 4 bases and 0 bases, with 10 bases remaining between them. In germline, CDR1 is SGHAT, CDR2 FQNNGV. The CDR3 extends over 15 amino acids. Here the CDR3 DNA reads TGTGCCAGCAGCTCCCGTTCCCCCTCCTACAATGAGCAGTTCTTC. Translating it yields CASSSRSPSYNEQFF.

This clonotype has a handful of counts. The chain combines TRBV7-3 with TRBJ2-7, with 7 bases identical to TRBD2. The CDR3 runs to 15 residues. The germline CDR1 and CDR2 sequences are SGHTA and FQGTGA. The trim removed 6 bases at V and 0 bases at J, leaving 8 bases unmatched. The CDR3 spells CASSPGLVLSYEQYF. The CDR3 DNA reads as TGTGCCAGCAGTCCAGGACTAGTTCTCTCCTACGAGCAGTACTTC.

This clonotype was seen many times. The genes are TRBV28 and TRBJ2-3, with 9 bases aligning to TRBD1. V shed 7 bases and J 3 bases; nucleotides not matched to a gene: 8. In germline, CDR1 is MDHEN, CDR2 SYDVKM. This CDR3 contains 15 residues. CDR3 nucleotides: TGTGCCAGCATCATCGGGGGACAGGGTACAGATACGCAGTATTTT. This codes for CASIIGGQGTDTQYF. Supplemented by reference TRBV28 and TRBJ2-3, the full variable domain reads DVKVTQSSRYLVKRTGEKVFLECVQDMDHENMFWYRQDPGLGLRLIYFSYDVKMKEKGDIPEGYSVSREKKERFSLILESASTNQTSMYLCASIIGGQGTDTQYFGPGTRLTVL.

This clonotype has at least ten counts. V is TRBV25-1 and J is TRBJ2-7; either TRBD1 or TRBD2 may fit D (5 bases each). Per the germline V gene, CDR1 is MGHDK and CDR2 is SYGVNS. The CDR3 consists of 16 residues. Trimming removed 4 bases at V and 0 bases at J, with 16 bases between. CDR3 nucleotides: TGTGCCAGCAGTGTATGGGGCTCGGGAAGCTCCTACGAGCAGTACTTC. It encodes CASSVWGSGSSYEQYF.